The T cell receptor beta chain described here comes from a study of control samples from healthy donors and cancer patients. Germline V gene sequence: CDR1 KGHSH, CDR2 LQKENI. The CDR3 is made up of 16 amino acids. The junction had 9 bases not matched to a gene; V was cut back by 2 bases and J by 3 bases. Assay: immunoSEQ multiplex PCR; the TCRdb copy retains only in-frame clones and omits some. Among tens of thousands of clones, about 87% were seen once, and the ten largest hold roughly 13%. The sequenced material came from PBMCs. The chain couples TRBV18 to TRBJ1-1, with 7 bases aligning to TRBD1. The receptor's source is a woman aged 55-70 years with lung cancer. The CDR3 DNA follows: TGTGCCAGCTCACCAGGTTATGCAGGGGGGGACACTGAAGCTTTCTTT. Translating it yields CASSPGYAGGDTEAFF.